This T cell receptor (beta chain) was profiled in a study of blood T cell repertoires in COVID-19. On the study more broadly: Sources were T cells, B-cell-depleted T cells, or PBMCs; the material itself was cDNA or gDNA.

The CDR3 runs 15 residues. The J segment lost 2 bases and the V segment lost 3 bases, leaving 8 bases of the junction unmatched. CDR1 GTSNPN and CDR2 SVGIG come from the germline V gene (reference sequence). The method was immunoSEQ multiplex PCR; TCRdb's version includes in-frame clones alone and lacks a portion of them. Of about 150,000 clones in the sample, around 73% were seen once. The sequence was collected from a man aged 55 to 70 who had recovered from COVID-19. The specimen sequenced was peripheral blood. The chain has TRBV30 and TRBJ1-2, with TRBD1 matching over 8 bases. The CDR3 region has the DNA TGTGCCTGGAGGGAACAGGGGGGCAGGAACTATGGCTACACCTTC. It translates to CAWREQGGRNYGYTF.